Below are 20 T cell receptor beta chains sequenced from a single sample in a study of synovial regulatory T cells in juvenile arthritis. Sequenced by immunoSEQ multiplex PCR; TCRdb stores in-frame clones only, minus some. The sample totals about 10,000 clones; its top ten clones hold around 0.65%. Sequenced: Treg cells from blood. The sample's subset: remaining (HLA-DR-negative) circulating blood Treg cells. All receptors come from a donor younger than 35 with juvenile idiopathic arthritis.

This rearrangement joins TRBV5-1 to TRBJ1-4. CDR1 and CDR2 from the germline V gene are SGHRS and YFSETQ. The CDR3 is 16 amino acids. No DNA accompanies this entry. CDR3 sequence: CASSFGRALGGEKLFF.

The chain links TRBV5-6 to TRBJ1-2; the TCRdb call, TRBD1, lacks DNA for checking. In germline, CDR1 is SGHDT, CDR2 YYEEEE. The length of the CDR3 is 14 residues. Only the protein sequence is given. The CDR3 sequence: CASSLVDRTAGYTF.

This clone is deemed medium-sized by its frequency. The rearrangement links TRBV28 to TRBJ2-7. The CDR3 has 13 residues. Nucleotide data are not available. CDR1 is MDHEN, CDR2 SYDVKM, per germline. CDR3 sequence: CASRDRVPYEQYF.

The chain has TRBV19 and TRBJ1-1; with no DNA, the TCRdb D assignment of TRBD1 cannot be verified. The CDR3 is made up of 12 amino acids. No DNA is given. From germline, CDR1 is LNHDA and CDR2 SQIVND (reference sequence). The chain's CDR3 is CASSIRAPEAFF.

V and J are TRBV5-1 and TRBJ1-4. The germline gives CDR1 SGHRS, CDR2 YFSETQ. The CDR3 sequence is 17 residues long. DNA is not on record. The CDR3 region is CASSSLRGGATNEKLFF.

This sequence joins TRBV5-6 and TRBJ1-1; TCRdb returns TRBD1, unconfirmable since there is no DNA. Looked up from germline, CDR1 is SGHDT and CDR2 is YYEEEE. This CDR3 spans 12 amino acids. No DNA has been recorded. CDR3 sequence reads: CASSQRQPEAFF.

The chain is built from TRBV7-3 and TRBJ1-5. The length of the CDR3 is 14 residues. A DNA sequence was not provided. In germline, CDR1 is SGHTA, CDR2 FQGTGA. The chain's CDR3 is CASSSLYSNQPQHF.

The V call is TRBV6-5, the J call TRBJ2-7; TCRdb proposes TRBD1, but this gene call is untestable without DNA. The CDR3 runs to 13 residues. The DNA is not on file. CDR1 MNHEY and CDR2 SVGAGI come from the germline V gene. CDR3 amino acids: CASSFQGAYEQYF.

V usage is TRBV10-3 and J usage is TRBJ2-2; lacking DNA, the TRBD2 call made by TCRdb goes unchecked. Per the germline V gene, CDR1 is ENHRY and CDR2 is SYGVKD. The CDR3 contains 14 residues. DNA is not recorded here. The CDR3 loop is CASSGSLNTGELFF.

CDR3 region: CASSGPGGYTF. This sequence joins TRBV6-5 and TRBJ1-2. Germline V gene lookup returns CDR1 MNHEY and CDR2 SVGAGI. This CDR3 contains 11 residues. DNA for this receptor is not on file.

The rearrangement links TRBV14 to TRBJ1-2; checking the TCRdb D call of TRBD1 is not possible without DNA. Germline V gives CDR1 SGHDN, CDR2 FVKESK. The CDR3 covers 13 residues. Nucleotide data are not available. Here the CDR3 reads CASSRGQSHGYTF.

The J gene is TRBJ1-1, the V gene TRBV10-3. Looked up from germline, CDR1 is ENHRY and CDR2 is SYGVKD. The CDR3 extends over 14 amino acids. Only the protein sequence is given. CDR3 residues: CAISELRQVTEAFF.

The V gene is TRBV18, the J gene TRBJ1-6; no DNA is available, so the TRBD1 call from TCRdb remains unchecked. Germline V gene lookup returns CDR1 KGHSH and CDR2 LQKENI. CDR3 length equals 18 residues. The DNA is not on file. The CDR3 region is CASSSRSPGGDRGLPLHF.

The V call is TRBV11-2, the J call TRBJ1-3. Germline CDR1 SGHAT, CDR2 FQNNGV. The length of the CDR3 is 15 residues. DNA for this receptor is not on file. This CDR3 is CASSPGRQVGNTIYF.

The genes are TRBV7-9 and TRBJ1-4. The germline V gene has CDR1 SEHNR and CDR2 FQNEAQ (reference sequence). The CDR3 consists of 14 residues. DNA was not recorded. CDR3 amino acids: CASSPGPINEKLFF.

The J gene is TRBJ2-3, the V gene TRBV4-3. The germline CDR1 and CDR2 sequences are LGHNA and YSLEER. This CDR3 is 14 amino acids long. There is no recorded DNA. CDR3 sequence: CASSQEHGGDTQYF.

V usage is TRBV2 and J usage is TRBJ1-1. From germline, CDR1 is SNHLY and CDR2 FYNNEI. The length of the CDR3 is 14 residues. DNA is not recorded here. CDR3 region: CCGGLLLMNTEAFF.

This chain links TRBV18 with TRBJ1-1. This CDR3 has 15 amino acids. No DNA has been recorded. Per the germline V gene, CDR1 is KGHSH and CDR2 is LQKENI. CDR3 sequence: CASSPPVVGNTEAFF.

The chain is built from TRBV29-1 and TRBJ1-1; TCRdb names TRBD1, which stays unverified in the absence of DNA. CDR1 is SQVTM and CDR2 is ANQGSEA in the germline V gene. The CDR3 contains 14 residues. No DNA is listed. CDR3 amino acids: CSVVKWDTNTEAFF.

This chain links TRBV18 with TRBJ2-7; TCRdb calls TRBD1, which cannot be checked without DNA. Germline CDR1 KGHSH, CDR2 LQKENI. This CDR3 is 14 amino acids long. DNA for this receptor is not on file. CDR3 sequence reads: CASSPRTGPYEQYF.